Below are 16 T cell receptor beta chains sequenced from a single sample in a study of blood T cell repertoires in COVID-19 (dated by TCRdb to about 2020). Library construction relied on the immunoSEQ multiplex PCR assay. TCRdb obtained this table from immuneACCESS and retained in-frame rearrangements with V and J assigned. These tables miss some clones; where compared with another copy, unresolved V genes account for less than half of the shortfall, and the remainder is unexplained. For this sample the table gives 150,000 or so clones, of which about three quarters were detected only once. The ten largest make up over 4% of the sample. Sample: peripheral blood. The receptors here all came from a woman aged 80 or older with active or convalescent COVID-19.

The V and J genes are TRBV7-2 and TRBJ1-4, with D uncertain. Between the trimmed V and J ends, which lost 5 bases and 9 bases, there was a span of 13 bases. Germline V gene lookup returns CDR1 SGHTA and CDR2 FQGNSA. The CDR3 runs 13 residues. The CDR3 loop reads CASSPSLLQKLFF. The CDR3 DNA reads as TGTGCCAGCAGCCCGAGCCTTCTCCAAAAACTGTTTTTT.

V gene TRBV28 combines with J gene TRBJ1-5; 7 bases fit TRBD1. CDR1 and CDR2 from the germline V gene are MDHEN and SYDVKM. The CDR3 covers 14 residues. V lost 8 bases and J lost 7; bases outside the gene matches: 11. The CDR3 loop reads CASAVGTGVQPQHF. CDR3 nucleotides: TGTGCCAGCGCCGTCGGCACAGGGGTCCAGCCCCAGCATTTT.

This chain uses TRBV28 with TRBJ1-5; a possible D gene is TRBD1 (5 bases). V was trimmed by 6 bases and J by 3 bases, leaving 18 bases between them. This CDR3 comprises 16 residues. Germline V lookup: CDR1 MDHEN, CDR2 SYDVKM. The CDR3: CASSQGIGGVNQPQHF. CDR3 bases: TGTGCCAGCAGCCAAGGAATTGGAGGGGTCAATCAGCCCCAGCATTTT.

The CDR3 DNA is TGTGCCAGCAGCAACTCGGCGGGGCCGTTCGAAAGCTCCTACGAGCAGTACTTC. Its protein product is CASSNSAGPFESSYEQYF. The V gene is TRBV21-1, the J gene TRBJ2-7; no DNA check was done on the table's D call, TRBD2. TRBV21-1 is marked as a pseudogene. The CDR3 consists of 18 residues.

The CDR3 loop is CASRRAAGSSGNTIYF. The DNA for the CDR3 is TGTGCCAGCAGGAGGGCGGCAGGTAGTTCTGGAAACACCATATATTTT. This chain connects TRBV7-9 to TRBJ1-3; D is undetermined. The V gene lost 6 bases and the J gene lost 1 base, with 16 bases spanning the gap. CDR1 and CDR2 (germline): SEHNR, FQNEAQ (reference sequence). This CDR3 spans 16 amino acids. The whole variable domain, filled in from reference TRBV7-9 and TRBJ1-3, reads DTGVSQNPRHKITKRGQNVTFRCDPISEHNRLYWYRQTLGQGPEFLTYFQNEAQLEKSRLLSDRFSAERPKGSFSTLEIQRTEQGDSAMYLCASRRAAGSSGNTIYFGEGSWLTVV.

The DNA of the CDR3 is TGTGCCAGCAGTTCAGAAGGCAGGACAGAAAGGATGAACACTGAAGCTTTCTTT. Protein product: CASSSEGRTERMNTEAFF. The rearrangement links TRBV27 to TRBJ1-1, with D possibly matching TRBD1 (6 bases). Germline V CDR1 and CDR2: MNHEY, SMNVEV (reference sequence). Trimming removed 4 bases at V and 0 bases at J, with 21 bases between. This CDR3 has 18 amino acids.

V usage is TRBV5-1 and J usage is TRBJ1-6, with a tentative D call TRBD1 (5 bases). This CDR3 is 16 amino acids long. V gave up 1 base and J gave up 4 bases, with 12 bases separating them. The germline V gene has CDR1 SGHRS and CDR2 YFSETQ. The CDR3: CASSLMMGGYNSPLHF. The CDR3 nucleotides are TGCGCCAGCAGCTTGATGATGGGGGGTTATAATTCACCCCTCCACTTT.

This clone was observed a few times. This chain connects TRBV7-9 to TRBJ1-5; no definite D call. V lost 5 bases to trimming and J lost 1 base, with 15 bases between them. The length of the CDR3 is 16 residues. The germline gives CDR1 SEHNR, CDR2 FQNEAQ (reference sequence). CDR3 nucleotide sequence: TGTGCCAGCAGCCTCTACGGGCGGGCGAGCAATCAGCCCCAGCATTTT. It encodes CASSLYGRASNQPQHF.

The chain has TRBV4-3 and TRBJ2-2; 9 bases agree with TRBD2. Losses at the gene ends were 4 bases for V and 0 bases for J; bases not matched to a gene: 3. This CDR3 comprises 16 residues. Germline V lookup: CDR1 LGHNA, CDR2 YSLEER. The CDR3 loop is CASSRSSGANTGELFF. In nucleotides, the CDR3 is TGCGCCAGCAGCCGTTCTAGCGGGGCGAACACCGGGGAGCTGTTTTTT.

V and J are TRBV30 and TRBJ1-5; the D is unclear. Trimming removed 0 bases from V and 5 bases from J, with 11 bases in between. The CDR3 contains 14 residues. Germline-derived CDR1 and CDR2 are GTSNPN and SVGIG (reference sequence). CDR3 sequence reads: CAWSVGFGDQPQHF. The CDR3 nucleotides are TGTGCCTGGAGTGTCGGGTTCGGAGATCAGCCCCAGCATTTT.

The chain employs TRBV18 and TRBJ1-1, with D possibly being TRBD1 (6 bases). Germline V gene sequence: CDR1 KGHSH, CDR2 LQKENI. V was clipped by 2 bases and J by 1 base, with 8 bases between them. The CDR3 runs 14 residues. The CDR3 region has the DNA TGTGCCAGCTCACCATGGGGGCCGAACACTGAAGCTTTCTTT. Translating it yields CASSPWGPNTEAFF.

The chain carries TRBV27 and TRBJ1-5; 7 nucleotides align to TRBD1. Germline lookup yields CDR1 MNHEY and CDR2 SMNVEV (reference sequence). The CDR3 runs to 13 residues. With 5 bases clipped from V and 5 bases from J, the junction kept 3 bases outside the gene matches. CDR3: CASSTQGYQPQHF. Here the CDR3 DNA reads TGTGCCAGCAGTACACAGGGGTATCAGCCCCAGCATTTT.

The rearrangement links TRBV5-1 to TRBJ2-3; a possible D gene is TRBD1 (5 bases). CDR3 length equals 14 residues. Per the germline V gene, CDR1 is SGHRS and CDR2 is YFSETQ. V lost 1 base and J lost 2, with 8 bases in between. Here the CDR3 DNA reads TGCGCCAGCAGCTTGCAGGGAACCACAGATACGCAGTATTTT. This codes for CASSLQGTTDTQYF.

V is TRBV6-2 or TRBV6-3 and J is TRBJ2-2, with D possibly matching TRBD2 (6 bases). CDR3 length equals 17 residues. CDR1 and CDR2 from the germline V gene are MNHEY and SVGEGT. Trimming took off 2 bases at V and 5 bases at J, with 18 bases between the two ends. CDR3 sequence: CASSYPGGDPRTGELFF. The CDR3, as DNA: TGTGCCAGCAGTTACCCCGGAGGGGATCCGAGAACCGGGGAGCTGTTTTTT.

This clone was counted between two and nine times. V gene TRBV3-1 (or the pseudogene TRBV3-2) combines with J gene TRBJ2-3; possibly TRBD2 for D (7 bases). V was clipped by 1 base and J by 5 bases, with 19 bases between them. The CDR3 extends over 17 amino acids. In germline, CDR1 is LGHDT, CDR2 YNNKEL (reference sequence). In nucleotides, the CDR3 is TGTGCCAGCAGCCAAGCCCCGGGGGGCTGGGGCGGAGATACGCAGTATTTT. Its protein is CASSQAPGGWGGDTQYF.

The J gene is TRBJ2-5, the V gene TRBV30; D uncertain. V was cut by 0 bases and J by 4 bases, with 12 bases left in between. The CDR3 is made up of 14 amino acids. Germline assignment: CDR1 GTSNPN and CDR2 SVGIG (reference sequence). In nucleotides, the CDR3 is TGTGCCTGGAGTGTTGGGCAGCCCGGAGAGACCCAGTACTTC. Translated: CAWSVGQPGETQYF.